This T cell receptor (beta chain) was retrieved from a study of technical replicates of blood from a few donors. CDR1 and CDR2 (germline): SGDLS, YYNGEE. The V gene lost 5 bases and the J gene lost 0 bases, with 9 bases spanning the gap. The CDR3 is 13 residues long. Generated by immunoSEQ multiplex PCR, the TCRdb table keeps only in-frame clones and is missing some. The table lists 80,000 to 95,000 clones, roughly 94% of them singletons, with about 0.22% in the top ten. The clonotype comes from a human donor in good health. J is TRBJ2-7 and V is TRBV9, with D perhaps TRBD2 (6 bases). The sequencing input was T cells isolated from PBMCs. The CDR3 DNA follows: TGTGCCAGCAGTGGGGGGAGCTCCTACGAGCAGTACTTC. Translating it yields CASSGGSSYEQYF.